This T cell receptor beta chain emerged from a study of Ad26.COV2.S vaccination and SARS-CoV-2 variants. Findings and limits, study-wide: People who got the vaccine had more spike-specific TCR breadth than people who got placebo.

The method was immunoSEQ multiplex PCR; TCRdb's version includes in-frame clones alone and lacks a portion of them. Here the sample spans around 350,000 clones, roughly 85% being singletons. A note on this clone: Its antigen is not identified.

Germline CDR1 is SGHTA and CDR2 is FQGNSA. V gave up 3 bases and J gave up 1 base, with 6 bases separating them. The CDR3 has 13 residues. The sample's treatment: around 19 received Ad26.COV2.S at low or high dose, single or two shots; several received placebo; per-sample allocation not given. The samples date from day 63 after the first vaccine or placebo injection. The chain employs TRBV7-2 and TRBJ1-2; D gene ambiguous. Sequencing used peripheral blood, obtained in a trial of Ad26.COV2.S vaccine versus placebo. This TCR came from a person aged 18-65 years who received the Ad26.COV2.S COVID-19 vaccine or a placebo. The DNA for the CDR3 is TGTGCCAGCAGCTTCCTCGTTAACTATGGCTACACCTTC. It encodes CASSFLVNYGYTF.